Sequencing of this T cell receptor beta chain was carried out in a study of blood T cell repertoires in COVID-19 (TCRdb year 2020). A note on the overall study: Collaborator samples came from the United States, Italy and Spain and covered acute and convalescent phases of COVID-19. The prospective study material was composed of cDNA or gDNA derived from T cells, B-cell-depleted T cells, or PBMCs. Subjects who had been exposed to COVID-19, were actively infected with it, or had recovered from it provided the deeply sampled blood TCRbeta repertoires that made up the dataset. A freely available public database, intended as a resource for researchers studying the immune response to SARS-CoV-2, is where the repertoires were released. Samples were obtained from the ongoing ImmuneRACE study (first 160 participants) and from 1,254 subjects provided by 6 global collaborators. Sample metadata almost always included a de-identified subject ID, COVID-19 status, age in years and sex. Where available, HLA class I and class II types were obtained from metadata supplied by the sample provider rather than from assay-based typing. Results and caveats for the whole study, not just this receptor: How much clinical and demographic metadata was included differed by source and by participant, and the metadata was provided uncurated.

TCRbeta CDR3 regions were amplified from genomic DNA by means of the immunoSEQ Assay, a bias-controlled multiplex PCR. The authors processed their data as follows. Nucleated cell counts per sample were estimated from amplification of reference gene primers within the assay. To quantify the absolute abundance of each unique TCRbeta CDR3 rearrangement, sequence reads were collapsed and filtered. For each sample, productive Simpson clonality was calculated as the square root of Simpson's diversity index across productive rearrangements. TCRdb obtained this table from immuneACCESS and retained in-frame rearrangements with V and J assigned. These tables miss some clones; where compared with another copy, unresolved V genes account for less than half of the shortfall, and the remainder is unexplained. V and J calls and clone size are given by that table; D and trimming were obtained from the DNA. For this sample there are 20,000 to 30,000 clones; about 75% appear just once. The ten largest account for more than 12% of the sample.

Whole blood was collected in K2EDTA tubes by collaborating institutions according to the institutions' own protocols. Collaborator samples were shipped for TCRbeta analysis as frozen whole blood, isolated PBMCs, or DNA extracted from either sample type. This clone was recorded only once. Its antigen is still unknown. No clone much larger than this one lies a single base away; base qualities are absent. From a lookup of the germline V gene, CDR1 and CDR2 are SGHDN and FVKESK. Inclusive of the bounding cysteine and phenylalanine, the CDR3 is 17 residues long. Solely the CDR3 DNA is kept, with 51 bases framed from the first base. The germline V and J ends show losses of 2 bases and 5 bases respectively, and no gene match explains 6 bases of the junction.

The TCR sequence derives from a man at least 80 years old with active or convalescent COVID-19. The chain was built from TRBV14 and TRBJ2-1; 13 central bases correspond to TRBD2. The material sequenced was peripheral blood. Read as DNA, the sequence is TGTGCCAGCAGCCAAATCCTACTAGCGGGAGGGAACAATGAGCAGTTCTTC. Its protein product is CASSQILLAGGNNEQFF.